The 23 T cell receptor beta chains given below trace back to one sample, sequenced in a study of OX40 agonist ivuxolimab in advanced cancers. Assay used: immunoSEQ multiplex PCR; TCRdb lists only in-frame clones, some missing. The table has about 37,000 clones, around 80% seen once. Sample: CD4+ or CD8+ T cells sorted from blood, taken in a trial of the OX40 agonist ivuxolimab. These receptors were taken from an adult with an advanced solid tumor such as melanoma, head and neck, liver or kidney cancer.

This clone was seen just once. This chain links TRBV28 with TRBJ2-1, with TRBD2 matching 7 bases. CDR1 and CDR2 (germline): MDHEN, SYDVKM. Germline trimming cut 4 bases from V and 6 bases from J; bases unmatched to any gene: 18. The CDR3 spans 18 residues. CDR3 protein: CASSSLVGSGVGANEQFF. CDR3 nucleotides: TGTGCCAGCAGTTCCCTCGTGGGGAGCGGGGTAGGCGCCAATGAGCAGTTCTTC. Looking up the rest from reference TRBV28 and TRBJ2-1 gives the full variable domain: DVKVTQSSRYLVKRTGEKVFLECVQDMDHENMFWYRQDPGLGLRLIYFSYDVKMKEKGDIPEGYSVSREKKERFSLILESASTNQTSMYLCASSSLVGSGVGANEQFFGPGTRLTVL.

The CDR3 region is CASSYGILGSPLHF. In DNA form, the CDR3 reads TGTGCCAGCAGTTACGGGATTTTGGGTTCACCCCTCCACTTT. The rearrangement uses TRBV6-5 and TRBJ1-6, with D unresolved. This CDR3 spans 14 amino acids. Trimming left V 2 bases short and J 9 bases short, with 11 bases between. Germline assignment: CDR1 MNHEY and CDR2 SVGAGI.

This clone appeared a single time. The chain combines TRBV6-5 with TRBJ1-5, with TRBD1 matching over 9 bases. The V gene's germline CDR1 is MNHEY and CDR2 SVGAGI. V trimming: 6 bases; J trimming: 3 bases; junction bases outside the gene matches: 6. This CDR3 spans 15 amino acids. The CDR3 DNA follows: TGTGCCAGCAGGGTGGGGACAGGGCACAATCAGCCCCAGCATTTT. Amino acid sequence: CASRVGTGHNQPQHF.

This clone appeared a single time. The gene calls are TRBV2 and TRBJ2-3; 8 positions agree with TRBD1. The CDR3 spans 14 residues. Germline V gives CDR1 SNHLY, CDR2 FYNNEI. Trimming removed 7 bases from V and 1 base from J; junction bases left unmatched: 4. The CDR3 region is CASTGQGRTDTQYF. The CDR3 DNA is TGTGCCAGCACTGGACAGGGACGCACAGATACGCAGTATTTT.

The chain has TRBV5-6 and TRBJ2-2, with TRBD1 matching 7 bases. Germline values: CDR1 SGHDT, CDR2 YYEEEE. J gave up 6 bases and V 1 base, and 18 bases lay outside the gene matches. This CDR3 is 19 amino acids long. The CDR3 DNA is TGTGCCAGCAGCTTGATGAGGGACAGCGAACACCTATGGTCCGGGGAGCTGTTTTTT. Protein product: CASSLMRDSEHLWSGELFF.

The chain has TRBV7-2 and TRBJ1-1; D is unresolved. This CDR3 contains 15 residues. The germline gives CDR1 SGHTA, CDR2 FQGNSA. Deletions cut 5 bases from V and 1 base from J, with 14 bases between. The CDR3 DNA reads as TGTGCCAGCAGCCTAATAAAATACTCGAACACTGAAGCTTTCTTT. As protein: CASSLIKYSNTEAFF.

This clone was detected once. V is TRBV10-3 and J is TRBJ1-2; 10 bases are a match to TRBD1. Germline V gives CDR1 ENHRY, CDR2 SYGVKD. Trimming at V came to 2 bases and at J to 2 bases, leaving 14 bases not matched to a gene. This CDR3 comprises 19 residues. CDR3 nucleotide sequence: TGTGCCATCAGTGAGACCCGGACAGGGGGGACGACCCTGAACTATGGCTACACCTTC. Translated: CAISETRTGGTTLNYGYTF.

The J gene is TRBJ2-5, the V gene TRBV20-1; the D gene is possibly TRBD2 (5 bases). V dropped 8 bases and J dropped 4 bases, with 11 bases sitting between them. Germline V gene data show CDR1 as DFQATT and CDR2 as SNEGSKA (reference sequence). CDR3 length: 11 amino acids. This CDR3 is CSPTTRETQYF. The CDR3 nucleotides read TGCAGTCCAACCACTAGAGAGACCCAGTACTTC.

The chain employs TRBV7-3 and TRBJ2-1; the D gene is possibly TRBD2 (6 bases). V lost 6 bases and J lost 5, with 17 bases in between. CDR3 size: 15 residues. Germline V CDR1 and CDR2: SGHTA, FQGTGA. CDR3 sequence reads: CASRDHAGRDNEQFF. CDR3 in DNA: TGTGCCAGCAGAGATCATGCGGGAAGGGACAATGAGCAGTTCTTC.

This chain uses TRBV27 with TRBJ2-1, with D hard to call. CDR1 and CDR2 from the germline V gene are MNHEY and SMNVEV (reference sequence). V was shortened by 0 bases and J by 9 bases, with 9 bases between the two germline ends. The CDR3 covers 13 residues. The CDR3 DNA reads TGTGCCAGCAGTTTATCCTGGAAGGCTGAGCAGTTCTTC. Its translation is CASSLSWKAEQFF.

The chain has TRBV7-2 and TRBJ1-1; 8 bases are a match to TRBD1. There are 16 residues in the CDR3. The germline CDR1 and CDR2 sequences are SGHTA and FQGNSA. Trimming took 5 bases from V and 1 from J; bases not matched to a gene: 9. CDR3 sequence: CASSRTIDRGNTEAFF. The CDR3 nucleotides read TGTGCCAGCAGCCGTACGATAGACAGGGGGAACACTGAAGCTTTCTTT.

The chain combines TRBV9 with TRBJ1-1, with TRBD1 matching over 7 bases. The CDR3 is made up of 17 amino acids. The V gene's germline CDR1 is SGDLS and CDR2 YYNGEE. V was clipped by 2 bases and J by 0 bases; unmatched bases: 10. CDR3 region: CASSVLSGGNLNTEAFF. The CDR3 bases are TGTGCCAGCAGCGTCCTTTCAGGGGGTAATTTGAACACTGAAGCTTTCTTT.

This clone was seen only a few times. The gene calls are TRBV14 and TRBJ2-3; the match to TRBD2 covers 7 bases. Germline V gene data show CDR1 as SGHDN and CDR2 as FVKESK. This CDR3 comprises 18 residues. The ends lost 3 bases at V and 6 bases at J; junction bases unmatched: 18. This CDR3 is CASSHPRLALSERDTQYF. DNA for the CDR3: TGTGCCAGCAGCCACCCGAGACTAGCCTTATCTGAGCGGGATACGCAGTATTTT.

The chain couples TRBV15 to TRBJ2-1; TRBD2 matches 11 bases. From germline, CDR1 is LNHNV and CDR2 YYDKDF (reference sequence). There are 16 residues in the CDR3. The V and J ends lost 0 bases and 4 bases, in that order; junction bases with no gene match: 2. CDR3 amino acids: CATSRERTSGYNEQFF. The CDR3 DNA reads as TGTGCCACCAGCAGAGAAAGGACTAGCGGGTACAATGAGCAGTTCTTC. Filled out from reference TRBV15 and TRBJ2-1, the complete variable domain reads DAMVIQNPRYQVTQFGKPVTLSCSQTLNHNVMYWYQQKSSQAPKLLFHYYDKDFNNEADTPDNFQSRRPNTSFCFLDIRSPGLGDTAMYLCATSRERTSGYNEQFFGPGTRLTVL.

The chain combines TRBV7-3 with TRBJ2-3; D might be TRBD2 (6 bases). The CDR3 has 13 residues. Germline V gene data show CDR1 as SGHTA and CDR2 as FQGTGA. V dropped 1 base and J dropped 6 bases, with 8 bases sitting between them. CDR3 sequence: CASSLIAGDTQYF. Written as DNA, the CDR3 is TGTGCCAGCAGCTTAATTGCGGGGGATACGCAGTATTTT.

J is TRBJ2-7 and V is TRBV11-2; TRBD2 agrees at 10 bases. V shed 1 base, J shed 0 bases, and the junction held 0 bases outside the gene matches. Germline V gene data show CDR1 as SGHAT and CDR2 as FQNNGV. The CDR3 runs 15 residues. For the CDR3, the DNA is TGTGCCAGCAGCTTAGCTAGCGGGAGCTCCTACGAGCAGTACTTC. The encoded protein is CASSLASGSSYEQYF.

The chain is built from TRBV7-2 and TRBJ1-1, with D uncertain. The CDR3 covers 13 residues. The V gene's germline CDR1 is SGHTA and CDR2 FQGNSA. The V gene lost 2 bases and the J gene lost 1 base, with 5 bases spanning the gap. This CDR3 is CASSLKRNTEAFF. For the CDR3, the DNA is TGTGCCAGCAGCTTAAAAAGGAACACTGAAGCTTTCTTT.

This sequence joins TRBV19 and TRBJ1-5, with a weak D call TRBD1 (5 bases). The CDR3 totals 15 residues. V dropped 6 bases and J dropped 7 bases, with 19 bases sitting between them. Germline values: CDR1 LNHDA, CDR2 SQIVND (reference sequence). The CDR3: CASRPLLGGAQPQHF. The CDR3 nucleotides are TGTGCCAGTAGACCGCTCCTCGGGGGAGCACAGCCCCAGCATTTT.

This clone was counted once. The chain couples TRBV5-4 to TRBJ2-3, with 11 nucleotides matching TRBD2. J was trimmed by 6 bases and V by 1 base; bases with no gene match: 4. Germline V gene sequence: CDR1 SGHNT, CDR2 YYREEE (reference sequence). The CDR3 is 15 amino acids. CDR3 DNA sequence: TGTGCCAGCAGCTTGTATCTAGCGGGGGGTGATACGCAGTATTTT. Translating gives CASSLYLAGGDTQYF.

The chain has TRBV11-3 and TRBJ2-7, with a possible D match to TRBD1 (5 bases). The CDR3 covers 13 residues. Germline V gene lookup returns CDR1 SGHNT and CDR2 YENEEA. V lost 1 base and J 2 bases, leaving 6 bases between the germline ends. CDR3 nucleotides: TGTGCCAGCAGCTTAGGACAGACCTACGAGCAGTACTTC. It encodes CASSLGQTYEQYF.

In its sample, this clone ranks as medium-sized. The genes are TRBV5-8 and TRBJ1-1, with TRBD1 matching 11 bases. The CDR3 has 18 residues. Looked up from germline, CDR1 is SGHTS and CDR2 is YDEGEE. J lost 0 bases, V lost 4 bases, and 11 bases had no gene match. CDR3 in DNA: TGTGCCAGCAGCGAAGGCAGGACAGGGGGCTGGGTGAACACTGAAGCTTTCTTT. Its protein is CASSEGRTGGWVNTEAFF.

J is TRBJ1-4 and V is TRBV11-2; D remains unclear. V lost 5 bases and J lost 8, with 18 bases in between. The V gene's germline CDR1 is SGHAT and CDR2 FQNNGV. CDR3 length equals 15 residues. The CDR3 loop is CASSPPGWIGEKLFF. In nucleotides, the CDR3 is TGTGCCAGCAGCCCCCCAGGCTGGATTGGAGAAAAACTGTTTTTT.

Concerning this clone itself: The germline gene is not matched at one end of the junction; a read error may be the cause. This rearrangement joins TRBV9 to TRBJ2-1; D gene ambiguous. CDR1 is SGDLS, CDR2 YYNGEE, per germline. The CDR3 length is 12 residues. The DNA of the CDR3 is TGTGCCAGCAGCGTAGACGGCAATGAGCGGTTCTTC. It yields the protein CASSVDGNERFF.